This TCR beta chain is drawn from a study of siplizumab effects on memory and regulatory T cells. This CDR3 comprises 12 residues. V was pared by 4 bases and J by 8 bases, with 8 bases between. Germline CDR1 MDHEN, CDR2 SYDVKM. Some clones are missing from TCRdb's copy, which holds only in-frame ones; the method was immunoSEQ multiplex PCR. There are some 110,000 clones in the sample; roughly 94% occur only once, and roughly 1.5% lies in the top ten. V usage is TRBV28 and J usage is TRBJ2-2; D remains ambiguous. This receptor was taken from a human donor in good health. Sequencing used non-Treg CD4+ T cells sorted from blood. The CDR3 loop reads CASSSPGGELFF. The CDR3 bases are TGTGCCAGCAGTTCTCCCGGAGGGGAGCTGTTTTTT.